This T cell receptor (beta chain) was recovered during a study of blood T cells in healthy people across ages. The germline V gene encodes CDR1 MNHEY and CDR2 SMNVEV (reference sequence). This CDR3 is 14 amino acids long. The germline V and J ends were trimmed by 5 bases and 0 bases, with 10 bases remaining between them. A sample-barcoded 5' primer and a J-beta primer mix were used in a second PCR of about 7 to 12 cycles. TCRdb reanalysed the 5' RACE reads using MiXCR and keeps one entry per CDR3 protein. This table holds 1.5 million to 2 million distinct CDR3 sequences, about 50% found once. The gene calls are TRBV27 and TRBJ2-5; D perhaps matches TRBD1 (5 bases). The sequence was obtained from a woman aged 40 to 55 in good health. Sequencing was done on a sample of blood. The CDR3 coding sequence is TGTGCCAGCAGTACATCAGGGTACCAAGAGACCCAGTACTTC. This gives the protein CASSTSGYQETQYF.